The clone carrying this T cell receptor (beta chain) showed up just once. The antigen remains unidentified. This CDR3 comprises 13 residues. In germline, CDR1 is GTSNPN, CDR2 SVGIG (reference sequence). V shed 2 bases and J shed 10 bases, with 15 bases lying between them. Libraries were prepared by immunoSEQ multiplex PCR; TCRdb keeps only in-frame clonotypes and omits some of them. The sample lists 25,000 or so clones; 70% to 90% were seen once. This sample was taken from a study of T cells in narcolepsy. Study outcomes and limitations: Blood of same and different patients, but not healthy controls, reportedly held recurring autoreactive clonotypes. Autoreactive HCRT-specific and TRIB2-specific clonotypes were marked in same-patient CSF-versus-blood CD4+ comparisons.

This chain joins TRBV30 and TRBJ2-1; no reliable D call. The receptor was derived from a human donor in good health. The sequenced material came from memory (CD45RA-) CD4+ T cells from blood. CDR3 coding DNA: TGTGCCTGGAGTCCTCCTCGAGTAGGCGAGCAGTTCTTC. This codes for CAWSPPRVGEQFF.